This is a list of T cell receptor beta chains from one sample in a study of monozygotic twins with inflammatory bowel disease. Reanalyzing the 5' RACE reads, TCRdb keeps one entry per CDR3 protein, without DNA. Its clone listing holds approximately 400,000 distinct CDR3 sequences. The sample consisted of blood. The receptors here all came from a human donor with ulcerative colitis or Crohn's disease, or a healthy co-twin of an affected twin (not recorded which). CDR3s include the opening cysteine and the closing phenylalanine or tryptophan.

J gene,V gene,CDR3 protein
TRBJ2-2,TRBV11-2,CASSVFSRLAGTNTGELFF
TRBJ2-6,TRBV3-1,CASSRVGTGMSGANVLTF
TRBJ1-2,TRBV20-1,CSASSYNYGYTF
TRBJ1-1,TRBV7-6,CASSSLLEGTEAFF
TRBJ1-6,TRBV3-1,CASSQDAGVNNSPLHF
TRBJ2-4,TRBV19,CASSLRELDIQYF
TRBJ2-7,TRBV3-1,CASSRHRDRVYEQYF
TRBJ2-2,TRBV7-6,CASSLGEEFELFF
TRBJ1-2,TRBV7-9,CASSLDLTTYGYTF
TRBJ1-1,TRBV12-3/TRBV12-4,CASSLRGEAFF
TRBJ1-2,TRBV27,CASSFVGAGGSGYTF
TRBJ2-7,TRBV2,CATSPDRELHF
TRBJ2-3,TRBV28,CASSPLGAHKGTDTQYF
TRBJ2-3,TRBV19,CASRGGIATDTQYF
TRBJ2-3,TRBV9,CASTGAGSPSTDTQYF
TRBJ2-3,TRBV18,CASSPRAQDTQYF
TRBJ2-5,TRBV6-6,CASSYRGAQYF
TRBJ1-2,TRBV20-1,CSVMPYYGYTF
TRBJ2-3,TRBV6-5,CASSFGLAGTDTQYF
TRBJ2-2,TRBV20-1,CSWAGSTGELFF
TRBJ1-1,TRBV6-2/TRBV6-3,CAASGFVGTEAFF
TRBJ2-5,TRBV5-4,CASSLDGGVGETQYF
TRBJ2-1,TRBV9,CASSVEPINAFGEQFF
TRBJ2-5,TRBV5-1,CASSLGGTSGEETQYF
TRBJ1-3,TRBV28,CASSLSRGATGNTIYF
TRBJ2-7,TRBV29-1,CSVEKGAVGAEQYF